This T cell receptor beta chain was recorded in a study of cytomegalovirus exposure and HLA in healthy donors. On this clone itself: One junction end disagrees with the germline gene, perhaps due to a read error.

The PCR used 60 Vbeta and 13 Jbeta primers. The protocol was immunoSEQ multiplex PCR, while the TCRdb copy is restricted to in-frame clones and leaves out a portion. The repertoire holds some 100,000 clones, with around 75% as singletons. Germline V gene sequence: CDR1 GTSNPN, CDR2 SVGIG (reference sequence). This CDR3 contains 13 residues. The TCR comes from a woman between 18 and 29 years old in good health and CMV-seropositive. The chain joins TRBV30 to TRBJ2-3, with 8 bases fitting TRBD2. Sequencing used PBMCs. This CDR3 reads CAWTSGSTDTQYF. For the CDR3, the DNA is TGTGCCTGGACCAGCGGGAGCACTGATACGCAGTATTTT.